This TCR beta chain was obtained from a study of blood T cell repertoires in COVID-19. In the study overall: The samples span acute and convalescent COVID-19 from the United States, Italy and Spain. The cDNA or gDNA used as material had been derived from T cells, B-cell-depleted T cells, or PBMCs.

The protocol was immunoSEQ multiplex PCR, while the TCRdb copy is restricted to in-frame clones and leaves out a portion. The data contain more than 30,000 clones, roughly 80% of them singletons. With V trimmed by 6 bases and J by 2 bases, 20 bases remained unmatched. The CDR3 extends over 19 amino acids. Germline V lookup: CDR1 SNHLY, CDR2 FYNNEI. This clone was found once. The source of this sequence is an older woman with acute or convalescent COVID-19. Sequencing used peripheral blood. The chain links TRBV2 to TRBJ1-2; 8 bases match TRBD1. CDR3 bases: TGTGCCAGCAGGCCATGGGTCGGCAGGGGGCAGACCAAGAACTATGGCTACACCTTC. It specifies CASRPWVGRGQTKNYGYTF.